The 9 T cell receptor beta chains below were found in one sample sequenced in a study of T cell responses to AZD1222 COVID-19 vaccine. Assay used: immunoSEQ multiplex PCR; TCRdb lists only in-frame clones, some missing. The sample shows 120,000 or so clones, more than 75% of them seen only once. Sequenced material: peripheral blood, taken 28 days after the second AZD1222 dose. These receptors came from an adult who received the AZD1222 COVID-19 vaccine.

The CDR3 sequence: CASSFLGRGRNTGELFF. CDR3 nucleotides: TGTGCCAGCAGCTTCCTAGGGAGGGGGCGGAATACCGGGGAGCTGTTTTTT. This rearrangement joins TRBV5-4 to TRBJ2-2; D is possibly TRBD1 or TRBD2 (7 bases each). This CDR3 region has 17 residues. Trimming pared 2 bases from V and 5 bases from J, leaving 19 bases between. CDR1 and CDR2 from the germline V gene are SGHNT and YYREEE (reference sequence).

This clone was seen a handful of times. The CDR3 sequence is CASSQVKSGLNSPLHF. The CDR3 DNA is TGTGCCAGCAGCCAAGTGAAGTCAGGGTTAAATTCACCCCTCCACTTT. The chain couples TRBV4-2 to TRBJ1-6, with D possibly TRBD1 on 5 matching bases. V lost 1 base, J lost 7 bases, and 14 bases lay in between. Germline V gene lookup returns CDR1 LGHNA and CDR2 YNFKEQ. This CDR3 is 16 amino acids long.

The chain joins TRBV6-4 to TRBJ2-3; tentatively, D is TRBD1 (6 bases). The CDR3 is 16 residues long. Germline V gene data show CDR1 as MRHNA and CDR2 as SNTAGT. The germline V and J ends were trimmed by 0 bases and 2 bases, with 12 bases remaining between them. The CDR3 here is CASSDSDSGDTDTQYF. CDR3 DNA: TGTGCCAGCAGTGACTCGGACAGCGGAGACACAGATACGCAGTATTTT.

The chain carries TRBV29-1 and TRBJ2-7, with 9 nucleotides matching TRBD2. This CDR3 region has 12 residues. V was pared by 6 bases and J by 9 bases, with 9 bases of the junction left unmatched. CDR1 is SQVTM, CDR2 ANQGSEA, per germline. The CDR3 loop is CSVGLASARQYF. Here the CDR3 DNA reads TGCAGCGTAGGACTAGCGTCGGCTCGGCAGTACTTC.

The CDR3, as DNA: TGTGCCAGCAGTTTAGGAAGCCGTACTCCGGAGTACTTC. It codes for CASSLGSRTPEYF. The V and J genes are TRBV12-3 or TRBV12-4 and TRBJ2-7; the D is unclear. V lost 1 base and J lost 11, with 15 bases in between. There are 13 residues in the CDR3.

This chain joins TRBV6-2 or TRBV6-3 and TRBJ2-1; 11 nucleotides line up with TRBD2. The germline gives CDR1 MNHEY, CDR2 SVGEGT. This CDR3 contains 19 residues. V lost 0 bases to trimming and J lost 4 bases; unmatched junction nucleotides: 11. Here the CDR3 reads CASSYSRDKTSGGYNEQFF. The CDR3 bases are TGTGCCAGCAGTTACTCGAGAGATAAAACTAGCGGGGGTTACAATGAGCAGTTCTTC.

The chain has TRBV5-1 and TRBJ1-5; a possible D gene is TRBD1 (5 bases). V lost 5 bases and J lost 3, with 15 bases in between. The CDR3 runs to 15 residues. Per germline, CDR1 SGHRS and CDR2 YFSETQ. The CDR3 loop is CASSPDSGHNQPQHF. The CDR3, as DNA: TGCGCCAGCAGTCCTGACAGCGGTCACAATCAGCCCCAGCATTTT.

This clone has a single count. J is TRBJ2-3 and V is TRBV5-8; 7 bases are shared with TRBD2. Germline assignment: CDR1 SGHTS and CDR2 YDEGEE. Losses at the gene ends were 5 bases for V and 2 bases for J; bases not matched to a gene: 14. The CDR3 has 17 residues. The CDR3 sequence is CASRPQSGGGSTDTQYF. The DNA of the CDR3 is TGTGCCAGCAGGCCCCAGAGTGGCGGGGGATCCACAGATACGCAGTATTTT.

The chain employs TRBV5-1 and TRBJ2-1; the match to TRBD2 covers 11 bases. The CDR3 extends over 15 amino acids. Germline lookup yields CDR1 SGHRS and CDR2 YFSETQ. V shed 3 bases, J shed 4 bases, and the junction held 3 bases outside the gene matches. CDR3 amino acids: CASSSGTSGYNEQFF. The DNA for the CDR3 is TGCGCCAGCAGCTCCGGGACTAGCGGTTACAATGAGCAGTTCTTC.